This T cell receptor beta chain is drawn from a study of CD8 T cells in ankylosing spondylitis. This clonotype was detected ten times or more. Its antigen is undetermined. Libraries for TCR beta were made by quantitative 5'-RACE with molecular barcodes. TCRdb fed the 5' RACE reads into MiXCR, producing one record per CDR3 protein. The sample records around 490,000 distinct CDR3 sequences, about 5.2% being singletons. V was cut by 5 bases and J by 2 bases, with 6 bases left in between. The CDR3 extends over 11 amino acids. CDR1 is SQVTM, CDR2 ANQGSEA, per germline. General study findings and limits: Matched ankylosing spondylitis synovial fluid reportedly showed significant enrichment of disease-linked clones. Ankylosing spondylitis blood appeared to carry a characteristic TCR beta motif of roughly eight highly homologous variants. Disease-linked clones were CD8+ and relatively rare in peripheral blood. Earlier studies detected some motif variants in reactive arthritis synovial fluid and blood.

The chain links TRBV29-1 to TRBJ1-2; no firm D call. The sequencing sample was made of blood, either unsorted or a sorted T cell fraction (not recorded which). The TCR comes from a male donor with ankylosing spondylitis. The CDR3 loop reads CSVWFNYGYTF. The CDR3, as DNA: TGCAGCGTTTGGTTCAACTATGGCTACACCTTC.